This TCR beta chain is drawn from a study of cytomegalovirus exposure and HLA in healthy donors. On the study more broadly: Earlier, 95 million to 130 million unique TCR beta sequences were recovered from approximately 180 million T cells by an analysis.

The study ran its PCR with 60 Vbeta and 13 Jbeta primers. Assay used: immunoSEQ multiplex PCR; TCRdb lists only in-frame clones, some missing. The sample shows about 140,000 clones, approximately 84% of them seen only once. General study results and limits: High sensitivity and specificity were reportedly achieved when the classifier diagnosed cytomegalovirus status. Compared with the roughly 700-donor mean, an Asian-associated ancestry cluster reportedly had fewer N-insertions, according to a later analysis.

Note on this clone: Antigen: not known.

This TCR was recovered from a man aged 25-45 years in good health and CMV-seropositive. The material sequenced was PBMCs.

As DNA, the CDR3 is TGTGCCAGCAGCTTCCAGGGGGGCGGGGTGCCCTACGAGCAGTACTTC. Amino acids: CASSFQGGGVPYEQYF. This sequence joins TRBV7-2 and TRBJ2-7; possible D gene TRBD1, 7 bases. Trimming cost V 3 bases and J 2 bases, with 17 bases left between them. This CDR3 spans 16 amino acids. Germline assignment: CDR1 SGHTA and CDR2 FQGNSA.